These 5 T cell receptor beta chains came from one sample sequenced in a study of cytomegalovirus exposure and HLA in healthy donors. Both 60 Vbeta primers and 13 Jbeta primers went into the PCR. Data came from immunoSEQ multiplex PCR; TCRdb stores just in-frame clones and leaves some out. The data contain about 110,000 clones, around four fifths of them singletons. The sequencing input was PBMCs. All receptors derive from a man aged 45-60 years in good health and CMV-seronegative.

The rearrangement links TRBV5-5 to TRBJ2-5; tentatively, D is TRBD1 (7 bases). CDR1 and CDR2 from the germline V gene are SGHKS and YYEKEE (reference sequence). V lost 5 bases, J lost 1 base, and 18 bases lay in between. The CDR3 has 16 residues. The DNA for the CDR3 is TGTGCCAGCAGTCTCGGAGGGGGCCTATTCCAAGAGACCCAGTACTTC. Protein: CASSLGGGLFQETQYF.

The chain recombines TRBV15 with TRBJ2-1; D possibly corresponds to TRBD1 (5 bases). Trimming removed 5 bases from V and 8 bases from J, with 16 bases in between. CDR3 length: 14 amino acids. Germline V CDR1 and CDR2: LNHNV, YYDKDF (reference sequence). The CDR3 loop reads CATSPRTLAYEQFF. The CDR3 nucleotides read TGTGCCACCAGCCCGAGGACACTGGCGTATGAGCAGTTCTTC.

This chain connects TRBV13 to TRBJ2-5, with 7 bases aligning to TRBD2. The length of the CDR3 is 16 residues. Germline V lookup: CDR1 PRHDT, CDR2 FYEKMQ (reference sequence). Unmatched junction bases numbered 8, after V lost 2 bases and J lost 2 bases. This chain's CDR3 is CASSLRGSGDQETQYF. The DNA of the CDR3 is TGTGCCAGCAGCTTACGGGGGAGCGGGGATCAAGAGACCCAGTACTTC.

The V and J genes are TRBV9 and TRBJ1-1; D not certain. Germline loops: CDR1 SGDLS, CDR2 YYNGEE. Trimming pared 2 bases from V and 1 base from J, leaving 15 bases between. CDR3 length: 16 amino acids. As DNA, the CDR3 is TGTGCCAGCAGCGTGCGGGTCGGCAGCCCGAACACTGAAGCTTTCTTT. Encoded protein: CASSVRVGSPNTEAFF.

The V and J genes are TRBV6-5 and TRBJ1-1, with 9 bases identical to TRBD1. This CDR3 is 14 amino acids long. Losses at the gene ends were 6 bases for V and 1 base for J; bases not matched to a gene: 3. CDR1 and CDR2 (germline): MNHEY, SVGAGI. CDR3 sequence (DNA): TGTGCCAGCAGCCGGGACAGGGCGAACACTGAAGCTTTCTTT. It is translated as CASSRDRANTEAFF.